These 23 T cell receptor beta chains were sequenced from one sample in a study of vaccination and CD4 T cells after COVID-19. Their target antigens are unknown. The treatment: approximately nine-day PBMC culture with coronavirus spike peptide pools or control peptides (ViraFEST assay). Researchers used the Oncomine TCR Beta short-read assay to sequence DNA from cultured CD4+ T cells. TCRdb passed the PCR reads through MiXCR, listing each CDR3 protein once. The table has roughly 13,000 distinct CDR3 sequences, less than 70% seen once; the top ten hold more than 13%. The source material was CD4+ T cells from blood, cultured in vitro. These TCRs come from a human donor who had recovered from COVID-19.

This chain uses TRBV6-5 with TRBJ2-3, with no clear D. From germline, CDR1 is MNHEY and CDR2 SVGAGI. The CDR3 is 16 residues long. V shed 0 bases and J shed 0 bases, with 10 bases lying between them. The chain's CDR3 is CASSYSNPGSTDTQYF. As DNA, the CDR3 is TGTGCCAGCAGTTACTCGAATCCAGGTAGCACAGATACGCAGTATTTT.

This sequence joins TRBV20-1 and TRBJ2-2; tentative D call: TRBD2 (5 bases). The V and J ends lost 6 bases and 0 bases respectively, with 20 bases between them. Per the germline V gene, CDR1 is DFQATT and CDR2 is SNEGSKA (reference sequence). The CDR3 length is 17 residues. In DNA, the CDR3 is TGCAGTGCAGACCCGATGGGGAGAATCGCGAACACCGGGGAGCTGTTTTTT. This sequence encodes CSADPMGRIANTGELFF.

The chain employs TRBV20-1 and TRBJ2-7; 11 bases line up with TRBD2. The V gene's germline CDR1 is DFQATT and CDR2 SNEGSKA (reference sequence). The CDR3 sequence is 14 residues long. The J segment lost 6 bases and the V segment lost 5 bases, leaving 9 bases of the junction unmatched. This CDR3 reads CSAELSGRAFEQYF. In DNA form, the CDR3 reads TGCAGTGCTGAACTTAGCGGGAGGGCCTTCGAGCAGTACTTC.

The rearrangement links TRBV4-1 to TRBJ2-6; D could derive from TRBD1 or TRBD2 (6 bases each). CDR3 length: 18 amino acids. The germline CDR1 and CDR2 sequences are MGHRA and YSYEKL. V was clipped by 1 base and J by 0 bases, with 13 bases between them. CDR3 sequence: CASSQVRGVRSGANVLTF. CDR3 nucleotide sequence: TGCGCCAGCAGCCAAGTGAGGGGGGTTCGCTCTGGGGCCAACGTCCTGACTTTC.

This clonotype showed up just a few times. V and J are TRBV7-9 and TRBJ1-5; a weak D match, TRBD1 (5 bases). The CDR3 runs to 15 residues. CDR1 is SEHNR, CDR2 FQNEAQ, per germline (reference sequence). Trimming took 1 base from V and 1 from J, leaving 8 bases between them. The CDR3 sequence: CASSLEGVSNQPQHF. The CDR3 nucleotides are TGTGCCAGCAGCTTAGAAGGGGTCAGCAATCAGCCCCAGCATTTT.

This clonotype appeared a few times. This chain uses TRBV30 with TRBJ2-5, with 13 bases identical to TRBD2. J lost 3 bases, V lost 4 bases, and 8 bases had no gene match. The CDR3 is 16 amino acids. The germline V gene has CDR1 GTSNPN and CDR2 SVGIG (reference sequence). CDR3 region: CAWTKPGLAGKETQYF. In DNA, the CDR3 is TGTGCCTGGACGAAGCCGGGACTAGCGGGAAAAGAGACCCAGTACTTC.

The J gene is TRBJ1-1, the V gene TRBV27; D uncertain. Germline assignment: CDR1 MNHEY and CDR2 SMNVEV (reference sequence). Deletions cut 4 bases from V and 2 bases from J, with 8 bases between. The CDR3 covers 13 residues. CDR3 nucleotide sequence: TGTGCCAGCAGTTATCCGGGCAACACTGAAGCTTTCTTT. Amino acids: CASSYPGNTEAFF.

The chain carries TRBV2 and TRBJ1-5; 10 bases line up with TRBD1. Per germline, CDR1 SNHLY and CDR2 FYNNEI. The CDR3 runs 18 residues. V shed 0 bases and J 0 bases; nucleotides not matched to a gene: 5. CDR3 bases: TGTGCCAGCAGTGAAGCGGGACAGGGGTGGTATAGCAATCAGCCCCAGCATTTT. Protein: CASSEAGQGWYSNQPQHF.

The chain carries TRBV6-1 and TRBJ1-5; TRBD1 matches at 8 bases. With V trimmed by 7 bases and J by 3 bases, 11 bases remained unmatched. Germline CDR1 MNHNS, CDR2 SASEGT. The CDR3 is made up of 16 amino acids. The CDR3 region is CASTREQGVTNQPQHF. CDR3 DNA sequence: TGTGCCAGCACTAGGGAACAGGGGGTGACCAATCAGCCCCAGCATTTT.

This rearrangement joins TRBV5-1 to TRBJ2-7, with 10 bases matching TRBD2. The CDR3 has 16 amino acids. Germline loops: CDR1 SGHRS, CDR2 YFSETQ. V shed 0 bases and J 5 bases; nucleotides not matched to a gene: 8. The CDR3 loop is CASSLEPSGSPHEQYF. For the CDR3, the DNA is TGCGCCAGCAGCTTGGAACCTAGCGGGAGTCCTCACGAGCAGTACTTC.

The V call is TRBV28, the J call TRBJ1-2; D gene unclear. Per the germline V gene, CDR1 is MDHEN and CDR2 is SYDVKM. The germline V and J ends were trimmed by 5 bases and 7 bases, with 38 bases remaining between them. This CDR3 region has 21 residues. In nucleotides, the CDR3 is TGTGCCAGCAGTCCCCGGTATTTGGTGAGAGAGAGAAGAGTCCCAAATCCTGGCTACACCTTC. As protein: CASSPRYLVRERRVPNPGYTF.

V gene TRBV20-1 combines with J gene TRBJ1-3; D call uncertain. CDR3 size: 14 residues. V was cut by 1 base and J by 0 bases, with 7 bases left in between. CDR1 is DFQATT, CDR2 SNEGSKA, per germline (reference sequence). CDR3 loop: CSARAGSSGNTIYF. The CDR3 nucleotides read TGCAGTGCTAGAGCGGGGAGCTCTGGAAACACCATATATTTT.

This clonotype has just a few counts. The V gene is TRBV7-8, the J gene TRBJ2-1, with TRBD2 identical over 9 bases. V gave up 5 bases and J gave up 1 base; unmatched junction bases: 6. The CDR3 spans 16 residues. Germline lookup yields CDR1 SGHVS and CDR2 FQNEAQ. The DNA for the CDR3 is TGTGCCAGCAGCCGAATTAGCGGGAGTTCCTACAATGAGCAGTTCTTC. Its protein is CASSRISGSSYNEQFF.

V usage is TRBV19 and J usage is TRBJ2-7; weak D call: TRBD1 (6 bases). The germline V and J ends were trimmed by 9 bases and 0 bases, with 15 bases remaining between them. The CDR3 extends over 14 amino acids. From germline, CDR1 is LNHDA and CDR2 SQIVND (reference sequence). CDR3 in amino acids: CAREGQGSSYEQYF. The CDR3 DNA is TGTGCCAGAGAAGGGCAGGGGAGCTCCTACGAGCAGTACTTC.

This rearrangement joins TRBV12-1 to TRBJ2-1; the table names TRBD1, a call not compared with the DNA. TRBV12-1 is a documented pseudogene. This CDR3 region has 17 residues. The CDR3 here is CASSSNRDTNSYNEQFF. The CDR3 nucleotides read TGTGCCAGCAGCTCGAACCGGGACACCAACTCCTACAATGAGCAGTTCTTC.

This chain connects TRBV20-1 to TRBJ2-7, with a weak D call TRBD2 (6 bases). The CDR3 is made up of 14 amino acids. The germline V gene encodes CDR1 DFQATT and CDR2 SNEGSKA (reference sequence). Trimming left V 1 base short and J 4 bases short, with 14 bases between. The CDR3 is CSARVILAEYEQYF. The CDR3, as DNA: TGCAGTGCTAGAGTTATACTAGCCGAGTACGAGCAGTACTTC.

This chain joins TRBV20-1 and TRBJ1-3; D not resolved. V lost 4 bases and J 5 bases, leaving 15 bases between the germline ends. CDR1 and CDR2 (germline): DFQATT, SNEGSKA (reference sequence). The CDR3 covers 14 residues. CDR3 DNA: TGCAGTGCTAACATGAGGACCGGCAGAAACACCATATATTTT. This encodes CSANMRTGRNTIYF.

The chain couples TRBV20-1 to TRBJ2-3; 11 bases agree with TRBD2. The CDR3 extends over 14 amino acids. The V and J ends lost 6 bases and 4 bases, in that order; junction bases with no gene match: 6. Germline CDR1 is DFQATT and CDR2 is SNEGSKA (reference sequence). CDR3 sequence reads: CSASSGRGSDTQYF. CDR3 coding DNA: TGCAGTGCCAGTAGCGGGAGGGGCTCAGATACGCAGTATTTT.

This sequence joins TRBV7-3 and TRBJ2-1; TRBD2 matches 10 bases. J was trimmed by 7 bases and V by 2 bases; bases with no gene match: 8. Germline CDR1 reads SGHTA; CDR2 reads FQGTGA. The length of the CDR3 is 16 residues. Here the CDR3 reads CASSLSAGGGENEQFF. The CDR3, as DNA: TGTGCCAGCAGCTTATCAGCGGGAGGGGGTGAGAATGAGCAGTTCTTC. The whole variable domain, remainder taken from reference TRBV7-3 and TRBJ2-1, is GAGVSQTPSNKVTEKGKYVELRCDPISGHTALYWYRQSLGQGPEFLIYFQGTGAADDSGLPNDRFFAVRPEGSVSTLKIQRTERGDSAVYLCASSLSAGGGENEQFFGPGTRLTVL.

This clonotype has just one count. The rearrangement uses TRBV2 and TRBJ1-5; a possible D gene is TRBD1 (5 bases). The length of the CDR3 is 15 residues. Germline values: CDR1 SNHLY, CDR2 FYNNEI. Trimming left V 9 bases short and J 6 bases short, with 21 bases between. The CDR3 loop reads CASRNGTWHFQPQHF. The CDR3 bases are TGTGCCAGTCGGAACGGGACCTGGCATTTTCAGCCCCAGCATTTT.

This chain uses TRBV12-3 or TRBV12-4 with TRBJ1-1; TRBD1 is a possible D gene (6 bases). This CDR3 is built from 15 residues. V dropped 7 bases and J dropped 3 bases, with 18 bases sitting between them. The CDR3: CASIYTGIQDTEAFF. In DNA, the CDR3 is TGTGCCAGCATATATACAGGGATTCAAGACACTGAAGCTTTCTTT.

J is TRBJ2-1 and V is TRBV20-1; TRBD2 matches 9 bases. The J segment lost 13 bases and the V segment lost 0 bases, leaving 7 bases of the junction unmatched. From germline, CDR1 is DFQATT and CDR2 SNEGSKA (reference sequence). The CDR3 spans 13 residues. The CDR3 DNA follows: TGCAGTGCTAGAGATGATCTAGCGGGACGACAGTTCTTC. Translated: CSARDDLAGRQFF.

CDR3 region: CASSSSGSEQYF. CDR3 bases: TGTGCCAGTAGTTCTAGCGGGAGCGAGCAGTACTTC. The chain recombines TRBV19 with TRBJ2-7, with 10 bases that match TRBD2. The CDR3 totals 12 residues. With V trimmed by 5 bases and J by 6 bases, 1 base remained unmatched. Germline CDR1 and CDR2: LNHDA and SQIVND (reference sequence).